The 27 T cell receptor beta chains given below trace back to one sample, sequenced in a study of beta chain features in type 1 diabetes. Reverse transcribing all isolated RNA meant expressed TCRB transcripts were sequenced. Some clones are missing from TCRdb's copy, which holds only in-frame ones; the method was immunoSEQ multiplex PCR. This table has about 620,000 clones, 15% to 19% appearing once. The sequenced material came from naive CD4+ T cells from blood. These receptors came from a man younger than 30 in good health.

This clone was counted between two and nine times. The chain recombines TRBV2 with TRBJ1-2; 9 bases line up with TRBD1. V shed 4 bases and J 7 bases; nucleotides not matched to a gene: 4. The CDR3 covers 13 residues. Per germline, CDR1 SNHLY and CDR2 FYNNEI. The CDR3 DNA reads as TGTGCCAGCAGTGGGGACAGGGACGCTGGCTACACCTTC. Protein sequence: CASSGDRDAGYTF.

This clone was picked up a small number of times. The chain uses TRBV29-1 and TRBJ1-3; D is uncertain. CDR1 is SQVTM and CDR2 is ANQGSEA in the germline V gene. This CDR3 comprises 13 residues. Trimming took 5 bases from V and 0 from J, leaving 8 bases between them. In nucleotides, the CDR3 is TGCAGCGTTTCGCGGAGCTCTGGAAACACCATATATTTT. Its translation: CSVSRSSGNTIYF.

This clone has only a few counts. The V call is TRBV7-9, the J call TRBJ1-5, with a possible D match to TRBD1 (6 bases). Germline V gives CDR1 SEHNR, CDR2 FQNEAQ (reference sequence). V was shortened by 1 base and J by 1 base, with 14 bases between the two germline ends. This CDR3 has 17 amino acids. In nucleotides, the CDR3 is TGTGCCAGCAGCTTAGAGTGGGGGCGGATGAGCAATCAGCCCCAGCATTTT. Translating it yields CASSLEWGRMSNQPQHF.

This clone was detected a few times. The rearrangement joins TRBV2 to TRBJ2-4; tentatively, D is TRBD2 (6 bases). Germline lookup yields CDR1 SNHLY and CDR2 FYNNEI. The V end was cut by 1 base, the J end by 0 bases, with 7 bases between. CDR3 length: 15 amino acids. In DNA, the CDR3 is TGTGCCAGCAGTGAAGAGGGACTAGCCAAAAACATTCAGTACTTC. Protein sequence: CASSEEGLAKNIQYF. The whole variable domain, remainder taken from reference TRBV2 and TRBJ2-4, is EPEVTQTPSHQVTQMGQEVILRCVPISNHLYFYWYRQILGQKVEFLVSFYNNEISEKSEIFDDQFSVERPDGSNFTLKIRSTKLEDSAMYFCASSEEGLAKNIQYFGAGTRLSVL.

This clone has only a few counts. The chain uses TRBV11-2 and TRBJ1-1; 8 bases map to TRBD1. The CDR3 is 16 residues long. J was trimmed by 0 bases and V by 4 bases; bases with no gene match: 7. CDR1 is SGHAT, CDR2 FQNNGV, per germline. The CDR3 region has the DNA TGTGCCAGCAGCTCTTCGACAGGGGACTTGAACACTGAAGCTTTCTTT. Its translation is CASSSSTGDLNTEAFF.

This rearrangement joins TRBV18 to TRBJ1-1, with D possibly matching TRBD1 (6 bases). CDR1 is KGHSH, CDR2 LQKENI, per germline. V was clipped by 3 bases and J by 7 bases, with 15 bases between them. The CDR3 is 14 residues long. The CDR3 bases are TGTGCCAGCTCACCCTTCCCAGGGGCGAATGAAGCTTTCTTT. Protein: CASSPFPGANEAFF.

The gene calls are TRBV9 and TRBJ2-5; 10 nucleotides align to TRBD2. The CDR3 has 14 amino acids. J was trimmed by 5 bases and V by 2 bases; bases with no gene match: 3. Germline values: CDR1 SGDLS, CDR2 YYNGEE. The CDR3 region is CASSVGTSVETQYF. The CDR3 DNA reads as TGTGCCAGCAGCGTCGGGACTAGCGTTGAGACCCAGTACTTC.

The sample holds a few counts of this clone. The J gene is TRBJ2-3, the V gene TRBV11-1, with TRBD2 matching over 11 bases. This CDR3 region has 16 residues. The trim removed 4 bases at V and 4 bases at J, leaving 7 bases unmatched. The germline gives CDR1 SGHAT, CDR2 FQDESV (reference sequence). Here the CDR3 reads CASSYLSGGAADTQYF. CDR3 sequence (DNA): TGTGCCAGCAGCTACCTTAGCGGGGGGGCGGCAGATACGCAGTATTTT.

In this sample, this clone turned up a few times. The chain employs TRBV5-1 and TRBJ2-7, with unresolved D. There are 14 residues in the CDR3. CDR1 is SGHRS, CDR2 YFSETQ, per germline. The V end was cut by 1 base, the J end by 0 bases, with 8 bases between. The CDR3 DNA is TGCGCCAGCAGCTTGAGTAGCAGCTCCTACGAGCAGTACTTC. Encoded protein: CASSLSSSSYEQYF.

V is TRBV28 and J is TRBJ1-5, with TRBD1 identical over 8 bases. The CDR3 has 15 residues. Unmatched junction bases numbered 7, after V lost 5 bases and J lost 4 bases. Germline V gene data show CDR1 as MDHEN and CDR2 as SYDVKM. In DNA form, the CDR3 reads TGTGCCAGCAGTCCCCTGGGACAGGATAATCAGCCCCAGCATTTT. This codes for CASSPLGQDNQPQHF. Full variable domain (missing parts from reference TRBV28 and TRBJ1-5): DVKVTQSSRYLVKRTGEKVFLECVQDMDHENMFWYRQDPGLGLRLIYFSYDVKMKEKGDIPEGYSVSREKKERFSLILESASTNQTSMYLCASSPLGQDNQPQHFGDGTRLSIL.

The rearrangement uses TRBV7-3 and TRBJ2-2; D is unclear. Between the trimmed V and J ends, which lost 2 bases and 4 bases, there was a span of 8 bases. The CDR3 contains 14 residues. The V gene's germline CDR1 is SGHTA and CDR2 FQGTGA. This chain's CDR3 is CASSLYRITGELFF. The CDR3 nucleotides are TGTGCCAGCAGCTTATACCGAATCACCGGGGAGCTGTTTTTT. The full variable domain, with the rest looked up from reference TRBV7-3 and TRBJ2-2, is GAGVSQTPSNKVTEKGKYVELRCDPISGHTALYWYRQSLGQGPEFLIYFQGTGAADDSGLPNDRFFAVRPEGSVSTLKIQRTERGDSAVYLCASSLYRITGELFFGEGSRLTVL.

The chain carries TRBV4-3 and TRBJ2-7, with D tentatively TRBD1 (6 bases). V was clipped by 0 bases and J by 6 bases, with 18 bases between them. From germline, CDR1 is LGHNA and CDR2 YSLEER. This CDR3 contains 16 residues. The CDR3 bases are TGCGCCAGCAGCCAAGATCACGGACAGAGGGGACGCGAGCAGTACTTC. This gives the protein CASSQDHGQRGREQYF.

This clone turned up a few times. This rearrangement joins TRBV7-2 to TRBJ2-7; D is unresolved. The CDR3 covers 13 residues. CDR1 is SGHTA and CDR2 is FQGNSA in the germline V gene. V was trimmed by 5 bases and J by 6 bases, leaving 14 bases between them. The CDR3 protein is CASSPQSFGEQYF. As DNA, the CDR3 is TGTGCCAGCAGCCCACAATCCTTCGGCGAGCAGTACTTC.

The chain carries TRBV4-1 and TRBJ2-7, with 11 nucleotides matching TRBD1. The CDR3 extends over 15 amino acids. Germline trimming cut 1 base from V and 2 bases from J; bases unmatched to any gene: 1. CDR1 is MGHRA and CDR2 is YSYEKL in the germline V gene. CDR3 region: CASSQVDRGPYEQYF. The CDR3 region has the DNA TGCGCCAGCAGCCAAGTGGACAGGGGGCCCTACGAGCAGTACTTC.

This chain joins TRBV7-3 and TRBJ2-7, with 10 positions matching TRBD1. This CDR3 has 15 amino acids. Germline values: CDR1 SGHTA, CDR2 FQGTGA. V lost 5 bases, J lost 5 bases, and 9 bases stayed unmatched. The CDR3, as DNA: TGTGCCAGCAGCCCGATCGGGACAGGGGTCCACGAGCAGTACTTC. Translation: CASSPIGTGVHEQYF.

V and J are TRBV23-1 and TRBJ1-5; weak D call: TRBD1 (6 bases). TRBV23-1 is labeled an ORF, and its function is uncertain. Trimming stripped 3 bases from V and 2 bases from J, with 8 bases between. The CDR3 is 14 residues long. CDR3 sequence (DNA): TGCGCCAGCAGTCAGGGGGCGGGCAATCAGCCCCAGCATTTT. This sequence encodes CASSQGAGNQPQHF.

The chain links TRBV28 to TRBJ2-2; D unclear. Trimming cost V 8 bases and J 3 bases, with 7 bases left between them. The CDR3 has 12 residues. Germline assignment: CDR1 MDHEN and CDR2 SYDVKM. The chain's CDR3 is CASLRHTGELFF. DNA for the CDR3: TGTGCCAGCTTGCGTCACACCGGGGAGCTGTTTTTT.

The V call is TRBV7-8, the J call TRBJ2-2, with D perhaps being TRBD1 or TRBD2 (5 bases each). The CDR3 spans 14 residues. Trimming removed 8 bases at V and 4 bases at J, with 14 bases between. The germline gives CDR1 SGHVS, CDR2 FQNEAQ. CDR3 loop: CASGRGRITGELFF. CDR3 coding DNA: TGTGCCAGCGGACGGGGACGGATCACCGGGGAGCTGTTTTTT.

This clone was counted between two and nine times. The chain joins TRBV4-3 to TRBJ1-5; D remains unclear. The length of the CDR3 is 15 residues. The germline V gene encodes CDR1 LGHNA and CDR2 YSLEER. The ends were cut back, 0 bases at V and 3 bases at J, with 9 bases in the middle. CDR3: CASSQDDSYNQPQHF. CDR3 coding DNA: TGCGCCAGCAGCCAAGACGACTCATACAATCAGCCCCAGCATTTT.

The V gene is TRBV7-8, the J gene TRBJ2-7; 8 positions agree with TRBD1. Germline V CDR1 and CDR2: SGHVS, FQNEAQ. There are 16 residues in the CDR3. V shed 5 bases and J 2 bases; nucleotides not matched to a gene: 11. The CDR3 here is CASSDPYRGKAYEQYF. CDR3 in DNA: TGTGCCAGCAGCGATCCTTACAGGGGGAAGGCCTACGAGCAGTACTTC.

CDR3 nucleotide sequence: TGTGCCAGCAGCGATAAGGGACAGCGGCTAAACTCTGGGGCCAACGTCCTGACTTTC. Translated: CASSDKGQRLNSGANVLTF. V gene TRBV7-9 combines with J gene TRBJ2-6; 7 bases map to TRBD1. The CDR3 sequence is 19 residues long. Trimming at V came to 5 bases and at J to 0 bases, leaving 13 bases not matched to a gene. The germline V gene has CDR1 SEHNR and CDR2 FQNEAQ (reference sequence).

The V gene is TRBV4-3, the J gene TRBJ1-2, with TRBD1 as a possible D gene (6 bases). Trimming cost V 0 bases and J 3 bases, with 14 bases left between them. The CDR3 consists of 16 residues. Germline lookup yields CDR1 LGHNA and CDR2 YSLEER. As DNA, the CDR3 is TGCGCCAGCAGCCAAGATCTCCAGGGGCGGGACTATGGCTACACCTTC. Translation: CASSQDLQGRDYGYTF.

The chain employs TRBV9 and TRBJ2-1, with 11 nucleotides matching TRBD2. V shed 2 bases, J shed 4 bases, and the junction held 2 bases outside the gene matches. Germline-derived CDR1 and CDR2 are SGDLS and YYNGEE. This CDR3 has 15 amino acids. CDR3 bases: TGTGCCAGCAGCGTGACTAGCGGGACATACAATGAGCAGTTCTTC. Translated: CASSVTSGTYNEQFF.

V gene TRBV4-3 combines with J gene TRBJ2-5; weak D call: TRBD1 (5 bases). Deletions cut 0 bases from V and 6 bases from J, with 11 bases between. The CDR3 has 14 amino acids. From germline, CDR1 is LGHNA and CDR2 YSLEER. The CDR3 region is CASSQEAGQQTQYF. The CDR3 nucleotides are TGCGCCAGCAGCCAAGAAGCAGGGCAACAGACCCAGTACTTC.

This chain connects TRBV9 to TRBJ2-7, with a weak D call TRBD1 (5 bases). V dropped 4 bases and J dropped 3 bases, with 14 bases sitting between them. The germline V gene has CDR1 SGDLS and CDR2 YYNGEE. The CDR3 is 14 amino acids. CDR3 bases: TGTGCCAGCAGCCCCTTCAGGGATCACTACGAGCAGTACTTC. It translates to CASSPFRDHYEQYF.

A note on this clone: The sample holds other DNA sequences that translate to the same CDR3. The chain links TRBV5-1 to TRBJ2-7; the D is unclear. Germline assignment: CDR1 SGHRS and CDR2 YFSETQ. The CDR3 totals 12 residues. Deletions cut 0 bases from V and 5 bases from J, with 6 bases between. The CDR3 sequence: CASSLEGNEQYF. CDR3 nucleotide sequence: TGCGCCAGCAGCTTGGAAGGGAACGAGCAGTACTTC.

This clone was found a few times. The V gene is TRBV4-2, the J gene TRBJ1-2; possible D gene TRBD1, 5 bases. The CDR3 loop spans 17 amino acids. The germline V and J ends were trimmed by 2 bases and 7 bases, with 23 bases remaining between them. CDR1 is LGHNA, CDR2 YNFKEQ, per germline. Here the CDR3 DNA reads TGTGCCAGCAGCCAACTGAACGCCAGGCGGGACCTATCTGGCTACACCTTC. Protein product: CASSQLNARRDLSGYTF.